One sample yielded the 14 T cell receptor beta chains listed below, sequenced in a study of blood T cell repertoires in COVID-19 (dated by TCRdb to the early 2020s). Libraries were made using the immunoSEQ multiplex PCR assay. TCRdb retrieved this table from immuneACCESS and kept in-frame rearrangements only. Not all clones are present; in checked studies, unresolved V genes account for under half, and no reason is known for the remainder. The sample table holds approximately 300,000 clones, of which 75% to 95% were seen once. About 7% of the sample is taken by the ten largest. Sequencing was performed on peripheral blood. The receptor source for this set is a woman younger than 45 with COVID-19, enrolled during active disease.

The chain employs TRBV4-2 and TRBJ2-1, with 7 bases matching TRBD1. Per the germline V gene, CDR1 is LGHNA and CDR2 is YNFKEQ. There are 16 residues in the CDR3. Unmatched junction bases numbered 15, after V lost 0 bases and J lost 13 bases. The CDR3 coding sequence is TGTGCCAGCAGCCAAGATCCCCAGCGACAGGGCCCCGAACAGTTCTTC. This encodes CASSQDPQRQGPEQFF.

The chain couples TRBV5-1 to TRBJ1-1; no clear D. Germline V lookup: CDR1 SGHRS, CDR2 YFSETQ. V was trimmed by 4 bases and J by 0 bases, leaving 13 bases between them. This CDR3 has 15 residues. CDR3 sequence reads: CASSVGGRMNTEAFF. The CDR3 DNA sequence: TGCGCCAGCAGCGTTGGTGGGCGAATGAACACTGAAGCTTTCTTT.

The J gene is TRBJ2-7, the V gene TRBV3-1 (or the pseudogene TRBV3-2), with D possibly TRBD1 on 6 matching bases. This CDR3 spans 14 amino acids. V was pared by 6 bases and J by 3 bases, with 15 bases between. Per germline, CDR1 LGHDT and CDR2 YNNKEL (reference sequence). The CDR3 region is CASSRLPDSYEQYF. The CDR3 nucleotides are TGTGCCAGCAGTCGTCTTCCGGACAGCTACGAGCAGTACTTC.

For this clone: The same CDR3 arises from other DNA sequences in this sample as well. The rearrangement links TRBV30 to TRBJ1-5; D not certain. This CDR3 spans 13 amino acids. Germline V lookup: CDR1 GTSNPN, CDR2 SVGIG (reference sequence). The V end was cut by 0 bases, the J end by 4 bases, with 7 bases between. Here the CDR3 DNA reads TGTGCCTGGAGTGTACAAAGTAATCAGCCCCAGCATTTT. This encodes CAWSVQSNQPQHF.

This sequence joins TRBV3-1 (or the pseudogene TRBV3-2) and TRBJ2-1; TRBD2 agrees at 11 bases. Germline loops: CDR1 LGHDT, CDR2 YNNKEL (reference sequence). This CDR3 region has 15 residues. The J segment lost 4 bases and the V segment lost 4 bases, leaving 3 bases of the junction unmatched. The CDR3 sequence: CASSRGLAEYNEQFF. For the CDR3, the DNA is TGTGCCAGCAGCCGGGGACTAGCGGAATACAATGAGCAGTTCTTC.

The chain carries TRBV27 and TRBJ2-7; 11 positions match TRBD1. Germline CDR1 reads MNHEY; CDR2 reads SMNVEV (reference sequence). The V segment lost 5 bases and the J segment 3 bases; nucleotides outside the gene matches: 6. The CDR3 contains 15 residues. The CDR3 region is CASSRGTGGGYEQYF. As DNA, the CDR3 is TGTGCCAGCAGTAGAGGGACAGGGGGAGGCTACGAGCAGTACTTC.

CDR3: CASTRDSSYNSPLHF. DNA for the CDR3: TGTGCCAGCACCCGGGATAGCTCCTATAATTCACCCCTCCACTTT. The J gene is TRBJ1-6, the V gene TRBV2; D is uncertain. Germline V CDR1 and CDR2: SNHLY, FYNNEI. The CDR3 length is 15 residues. The V end was cut by 7 bases, the J end by 0 bases, with 10 bases between.

The V gene is TRBV30, the J gene TRBJ1-5; D uncertain. The CDR3 covers 13 residues. Looked up from germline, CDR1 is GTSNPN and CDR2 is SVGIG (reference sequence). Trimming took 1 base from V and 5 from J, leaving 9 bases between them. The CDR3, as DNA: TGTGCCTGGAGTGCAGGCTTCTATCAGCCCCAGCATTTT. Its translation is CAWSAGFYQPQHF. The whole variable domain, remainder taken from reference TRBV30 and TRBJ1-5, is SQTIHQWPATLVQPVGSPLSLECTVEGTSNPNLYWYRQAAGRGLQLLFYSVGIGQISSEVPQNLSASRPQDRQFILSSKKLLLSDSGFYLCAWSAGFYQPQHFGDGTRLSIL.

This clone was recorded once. The chain uses TRBV30 and TRBJ1-2; D not resolved. Germline V lookup: CDR1 GTSNPN, CDR2 SVGIG (reference sequence). The CDR3 contains 12 residues. Trimming took off 4 bases at V and 2 bases at J, with 8 bases between the two ends. CDR3: CAWTPVNYGYTF. CDR3 in DNA: TGTGCCTGGACTCCGGTAAACTATGGCTACACCTTC.

The CDR3 loop is CASSLDQNTEAFF. In nucleotides, the CDR3 is TGTGCCAGCAGCTTAGACCAGAACACTGAAGCTTTCTTT. The rearrangement joins TRBV11-3 to TRBJ1-1; D remains ambiguous. Trimming removed 0 bases at V and 1 base at J, with 3 bases between. The CDR3 has 13 residues. CDR1 is SGHNT and CDR2 is YENEEA in the germline V gene.

The rearrangement links TRBV10-3 to TRBJ1-2; 9 bases are shared with TRBD1. Germline V gene sequence: CDR1 ENHRY, CDR2 SYGVKD. J was trimmed by 4 bases and V by 7 bases; bases with no gene match: 7. The CDR3 is 14 residues long. The CDR3 DNA is TGTGCCATCATCAGGGGACAGGGAGTCTATGGCTACACCTTC. Its translation is CAIIRGQGVYGYTF.

The chain uses TRBV28 and TRBJ1-1, with unresolved D. Germline-derived CDR1 and CDR2 are MDHEN and SYDVKM. This CDR3 is built from 13 residues. V was clipped by 3 bases and J by 1 base, with 6 bases between them. This CDR3 reads CASSFAQNTEAFF. CDR3 bases: TGTGCCAGCAGTTTTGCACAGAACACTGAAGCTTTCTTT.

The rearrangement joins TRBV9 to TRBJ2-7; D perhaps matches TRBD1 (5 bases). Germline assignment: CDR1 SGDLS and CDR2 YYNGEE. V gave up 0 bases and J gave up 7 bases, with 17 bases separating them. The CDR3 runs 15 residues. The CDR3 sequence: CASSVGSGRGGEQYF. In DNA, the CDR3 is TGTGCCAGCAGCGTAGGTTCAGGGCGAGGTGGGGAGCAGTACTTC.

This chain joins TRBV2 and TRBJ2-3, with 8 nucleotides matching TRBD2. Germline-derived CDR1 and CDR2 are SNHLY and FYNNEI. V was pared by 4 bases and J by 3 bases, with 3 bases of the junction left unmatched. The CDR3 is made up of 14 amino acids. CDR3 DNA: TGTGCCAGCAGTGTTGCGGGAGGAACAGATACGCAGTATTTT. Its protein product is CASSVAGGTDTQYF.